This is a list of T cell receptor beta chains from one sample in a study of T cells in Graves' hyperthyroidism and ophthalmopathy. TCRdb re-derived calls from the multiplex PCR reads in MiXCR, one entry per CDR3 protein. The sample gives under 300,000 distinct CDR3 sequences, approximately 12% of which show up once; approximately 8.6% is in the top ten. Sequencing was performed on blood. These receptors were taken from a woman in her twenties or thirties with Graves' hyperthyroidism that later progressed to Graves' ophthalmopathy. Both conserved end residues are part of each CDR3. Size values are once, few and many counts, or a class for expanded clones, and some rows have none.

V gene | clone size | CDR3 protein
TRBV11-2 | many | CASSPLRERSYNEQFF
TRBV27 | many | CASSFDQNEQFF
TRBV20-1 | many | CSARLTGAWNEQFF
TRBV5-4 | few | CASSSTGQGNTGELFF
TRBV19 | many | CASSILPGTSGTGQRGGELFF
TRBV4-3 | - | CASSQDHFSSYNEQFF
TRBV19 | many | CASSIGSGPAGSGNTIYF
TRBV5-5 | - | CASSWGGVAAGTQYF
TRBV20-1 | many | CSAAIGPSGREETQYF
TRBV11-2 | many | CASSLAGKGSPLHF
TRBV30 | many | CAWSIGRAVETQYF
TRBV7-8 | many | CASSLASLAALSYEQYF
TRBV19 | many | CASSIGETEAFF
TRBV4-3 | many | CASSQGGGQETQYF
TRBV20-1 | many | CSARDLGRGDSPLHF
TRBV6-1 | few | CATSAGQGSYNEQFF
TRBV7-8 | - | CASSSQRQAGNTIYF
TRBV19 | few | CASRGMNAYSYNEQFF
TRBV28 | many | CASTRDFKQYF
TRBV27 | - | CASSFRVSYEQYF
TRBV5-1 | - | CASSWTTTYEQYF
TRBV29-1 | many | CSVVRGVGESNQPQHF
TRBV15 | few | CATSPGVTYEQYF
TRBV28 | - | CASSGVAGVGGETQYF
TRBV9 | - | CASSKSGSNEQFF